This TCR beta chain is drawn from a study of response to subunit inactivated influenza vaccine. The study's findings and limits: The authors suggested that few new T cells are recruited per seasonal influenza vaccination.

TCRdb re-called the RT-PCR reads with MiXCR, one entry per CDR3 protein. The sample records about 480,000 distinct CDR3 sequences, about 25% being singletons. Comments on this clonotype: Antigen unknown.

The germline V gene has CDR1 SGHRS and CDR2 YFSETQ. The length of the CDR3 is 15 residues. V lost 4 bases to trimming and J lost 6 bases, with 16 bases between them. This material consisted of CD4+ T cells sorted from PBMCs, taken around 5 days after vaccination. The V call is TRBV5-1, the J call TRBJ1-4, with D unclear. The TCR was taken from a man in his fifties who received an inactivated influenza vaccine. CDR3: CASSASRGSDEKLFF. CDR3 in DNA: TGCGCCAGCAGCGCGTCGCGGGGATCGGATGAAAAACTGTTTTTT.